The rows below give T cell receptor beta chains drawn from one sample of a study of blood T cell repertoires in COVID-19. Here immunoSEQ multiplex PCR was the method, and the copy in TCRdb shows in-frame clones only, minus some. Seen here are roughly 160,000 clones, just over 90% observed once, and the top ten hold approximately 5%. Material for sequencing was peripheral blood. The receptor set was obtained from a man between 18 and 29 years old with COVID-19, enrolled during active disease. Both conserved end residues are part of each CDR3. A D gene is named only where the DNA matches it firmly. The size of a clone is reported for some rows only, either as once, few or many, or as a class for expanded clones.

CDR3: CASSPRTGGVLNEQFF
DNA: TGTGCCAGCAGCCCCCGTACAGGGGGCGTTCTCAATGAGCAGTTCTTC
D: TRBD1
length: 16
size: -
V: TRBV14
J: TRBJ2-1

CDR3: CASSDAPGEGGNEQFF
DNA: TGTGCCAGCAGTGACGCGCCGGGGGAGGGTGGCAATGAGCAGTTCTTC
D: TRBD2
length: 16
size: -
V: TRBV6-4
J: TRBJ2-1

CDR3: CASSLALVAGGPPHEQFF
DNA: TGTGCTAGCAGCTTAGCGCTGGTAGCGGGAGGGCCTCCCCATGAGCAGTTCTTC
D: TRBD2
length: 18
size: -
V: TRBV7-7
J: TRBJ2-1

CDR3: CASLGTGNTGELFF
DNA: TGTGCCAGCCTCGGGACAGGGAACACCGGGGAGCTGTTTTTT
D: TRBD1
length: 14
size: -
V: TRBV7-2
J: TRBJ2-2

CDR3: CASSFIVRDRDYYGYTF
DNA: TGTGCCAGCAGCTTTATAGTCCGGGACAGGGACTACTATGGCTACACCTTC
D: TRBD1
length: 17
size: few
V: TRBV7-9
J: TRBJ1-2

CDR3: CASSQAGLAGVGTGELFF
DNA: TGCGCCAGCAGCCAAGCGGGACTAGCGGGAGTTGGTACCGGGGAGCTGTTTTTT
D: TRBD2
length: 18
size: -
V: TRBV4-1
J: TRBJ2-2

CDR3: CASSMGQGFEAFF
DNA: TGTGCCAGTAGTATGGGACAGGGGTTTGAAGCTTTCTTT
D: TRBD1
length: 13
size: -
V: TRBV19
J: TRBJ1-1

CDR3: CASSQDRGSGRGEQFF
DNA: TGTGCCAGCAGCCAAGACAGGGGTAGCGGGAGGGGTGAGCAGTTCTTC
D: TRBD2
length: 16
size: -
V: TRBV14
J: TRBJ2-1

CDR3: CASSTRLTGEETQYF
DNA: TGTGCCAGCAGCACCCGGCTAACAGGAGAGGAGACCCAGTACTTC
D: -
length: 15
size: -
V: TRBV11-1
J: TRBJ2-5

CDR3: CASSSRAGGPYEQYF
DNA: TGTGCCAGCAGTTCCAGAGCGGGAGGGCCCTACGAGCAGTACTTC
D: TRBD2
length: 15
size: -
V: TRBV28
J: TRBJ2-7

CDR3: CASSSGQGYYEQYF
DNA: TGTGCCAGCAGCTCGGGACAGGGGTATTACGAGCAGTACTTC
D: TRBD1
length: 14
size: -
V: TRBV5-6
J: TRBJ2-7